Detailed here is one TCR beta chain. Antigen: not known. The CDR3 covers 15 residues. Looked up from germline, CDR1 is SGDLS and CDR2 is YYNGEE. V was shortened by 4 bases and J by 6 bases, with 19 bases between the two germline ends. This sample was taken from a study of OX40 agonist ivuxolimab in advanced cancers. The protocol was immunoSEQ multiplex PCR, while the TCRdb copy is restricted to in-frame clones and leaves out a portion. The table records roughly 70,000 clones, approximately 84% of them present only once. General study points: Antigen specificity remained undetermined for the expanded peripheral T cells. Clonal expansion was among the lowest in partial responders at 0.1-3.0 mg/kg, especially CD8+. Mean expanded clone counts were higher in CD8+ than CD4+ T cells.

The TCR comes from an adult with an advanced solid tumor such as melanoma, head and neck, liver or kidney cancer. The genes are TRBV9 and TRBJ1-2, with a weak D call TRBD1 (5 bases). The sample in question was CD4+ or CD8+ T cells sorted from blood, obtained in a trial of the OX40 agonist ivuxolimab. CDR3: CASSPPGRALHGYTF. The CDR3 DNA sequence: TGTGCCAGCAGCCCCCCCGGCAGGGCTCTCCATGGCTACACCTTC.